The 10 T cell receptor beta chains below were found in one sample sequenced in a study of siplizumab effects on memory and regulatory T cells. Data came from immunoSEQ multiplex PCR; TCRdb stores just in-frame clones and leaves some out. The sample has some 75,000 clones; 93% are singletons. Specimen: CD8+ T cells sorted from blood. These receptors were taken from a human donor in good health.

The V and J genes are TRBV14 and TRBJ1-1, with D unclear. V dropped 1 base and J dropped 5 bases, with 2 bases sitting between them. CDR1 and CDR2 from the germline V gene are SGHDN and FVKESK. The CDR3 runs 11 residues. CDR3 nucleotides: TGTGCCAGCAGCCAAGGGACTGAAGCTTTCTTT. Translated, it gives CASSQGTEAFF.

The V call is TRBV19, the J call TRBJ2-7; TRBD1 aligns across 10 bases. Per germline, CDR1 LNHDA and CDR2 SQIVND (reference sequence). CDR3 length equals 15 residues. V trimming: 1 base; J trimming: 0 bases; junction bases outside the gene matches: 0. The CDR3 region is CASSIGTGGSYEQYF. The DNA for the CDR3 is TGTGCCAGTAGTATAGGGACAGGGGGCTCCTACGAGCAGTACTTC.

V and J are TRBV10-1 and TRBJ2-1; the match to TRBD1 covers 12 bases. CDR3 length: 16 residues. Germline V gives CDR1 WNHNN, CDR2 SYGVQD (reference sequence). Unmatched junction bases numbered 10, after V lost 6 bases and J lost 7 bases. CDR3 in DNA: TGCGCCAGCAGCGGGACAGGGGGCTCTATTGGGAATGAGCAGTTCTTC. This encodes CASSGTGGSIGNEQFF.

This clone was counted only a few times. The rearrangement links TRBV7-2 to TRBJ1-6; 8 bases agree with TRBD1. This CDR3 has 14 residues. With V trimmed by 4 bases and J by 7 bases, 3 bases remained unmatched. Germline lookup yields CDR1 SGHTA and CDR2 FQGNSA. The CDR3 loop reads CASSWTGSNSPLHF. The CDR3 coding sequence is TGTGCCAGCAGCTGGACAGGGAGCAATTCACCCCTCCACTTT.

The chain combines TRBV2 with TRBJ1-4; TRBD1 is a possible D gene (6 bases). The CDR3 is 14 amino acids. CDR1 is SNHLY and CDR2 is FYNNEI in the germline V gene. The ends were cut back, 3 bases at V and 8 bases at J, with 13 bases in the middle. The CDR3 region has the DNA TGTGCCAGCAGTGAGGCAGGGGTGGGAGAAAAACTGTTTTTT. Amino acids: CASSEAGVGEKLFF.

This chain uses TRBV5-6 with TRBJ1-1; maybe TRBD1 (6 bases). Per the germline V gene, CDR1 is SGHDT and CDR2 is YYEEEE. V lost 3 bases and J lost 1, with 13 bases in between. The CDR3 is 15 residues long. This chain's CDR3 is CASSSSGDGNTEAFF. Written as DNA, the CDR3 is TGTGCCAGCAGCTCCTCAGGGGACGGGAACACTGAAGCTTTCTTT.

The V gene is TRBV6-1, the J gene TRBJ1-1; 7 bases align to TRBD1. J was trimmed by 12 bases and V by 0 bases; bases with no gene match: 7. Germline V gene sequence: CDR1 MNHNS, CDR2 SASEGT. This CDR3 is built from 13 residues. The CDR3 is CASSEAATGDPFF. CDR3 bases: TGTGCCAGCAGTGAAGCGGCAACAGGGGATCCTTTCTTT.

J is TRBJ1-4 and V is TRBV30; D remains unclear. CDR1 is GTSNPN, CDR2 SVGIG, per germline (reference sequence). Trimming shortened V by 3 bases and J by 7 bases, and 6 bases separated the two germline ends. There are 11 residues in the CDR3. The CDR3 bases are TGTGCCTGGAGCGCCCCTGAAAAACTGTTTTTT. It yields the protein CAWSAPEKLFF.

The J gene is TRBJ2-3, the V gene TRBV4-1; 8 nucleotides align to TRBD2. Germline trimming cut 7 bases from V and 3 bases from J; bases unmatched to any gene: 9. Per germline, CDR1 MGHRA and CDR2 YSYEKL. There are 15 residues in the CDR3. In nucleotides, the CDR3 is TGCGCCAGCAACCGCGTGCAGCGGGGGACAGATACGCAGTATTTT. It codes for CASNRVQRGTDTQYF.

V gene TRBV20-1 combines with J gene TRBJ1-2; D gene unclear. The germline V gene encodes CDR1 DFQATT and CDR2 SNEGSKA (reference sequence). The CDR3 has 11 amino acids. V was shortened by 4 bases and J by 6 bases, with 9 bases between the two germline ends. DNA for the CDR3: TGCAGTGCTACTCAGGAGCATGGCTACACCTTC. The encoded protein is CSATQEHGYTF.